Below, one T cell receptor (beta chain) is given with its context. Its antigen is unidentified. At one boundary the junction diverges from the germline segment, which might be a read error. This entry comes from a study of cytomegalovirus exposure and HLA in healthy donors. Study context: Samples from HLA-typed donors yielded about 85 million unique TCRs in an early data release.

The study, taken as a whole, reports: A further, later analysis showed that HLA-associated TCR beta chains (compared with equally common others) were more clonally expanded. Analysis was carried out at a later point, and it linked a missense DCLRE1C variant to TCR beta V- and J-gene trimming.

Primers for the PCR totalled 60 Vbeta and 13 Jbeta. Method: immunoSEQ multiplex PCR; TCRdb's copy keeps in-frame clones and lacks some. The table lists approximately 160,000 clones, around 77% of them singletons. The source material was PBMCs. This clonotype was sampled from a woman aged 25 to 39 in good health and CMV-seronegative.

The CDR3 protein is CASSEGQSPDTQYF. The CDR3 DNA follows: TGCGCCAGCAGTGAAGGACAGTCTCCAGACACGCAGTATTTT. The chain recombines TRBV10-1 with TRBJ2-3, with D tentatively TRBD1 (6 bases). Per the germline V gene, CDR1 is WNHNN and CDR2 is SYGVQD (reference sequence). This CDR3 contains 14 residues.